This T cell receptor beta chain is from a study of shared T cell receptors in the human thymus. The CDR3 is 15 amino acids. Per germline, CDR1 SGHNT and CDR2 YYREEE (reference sequence). Trimming took 1 base from V and 5 from J, leaving 15 bases between them. Method: immunoSEQ multiplex PCR; TCRdb's copy keeps in-frame clones and lacks some. Among about 380,000 clones listed, just under 95% were seen once. The sequenced sample was thymocytes. The TCR sequence derives from a human donor. The chain joins TRBV5-4 to TRBJ2-5, with a tentative D call TRBD2 (6 bases). The CDR3 protein is CASSLYAGSGETQYF. In DNA, the CDR3 is TGTGCCAGCAGCTTGTATGCGGGGTCAGGGGAGACCCAGTACTTC.